This TCR beta chain was retrieved from a study of CD8+ T cells in alopecia areata. cDNA reverse transcribed from extracted RNA served as the sequencing template. Libraries were prepared by immunoSEQ multiplex PCR; TCRdb keeps only in-frame clonotypes and omits some of them. The table shows about 76,000 clones, with approximately 66% occurring only once. Documented treatment: oral pan-JAK inhibitor, 5-10 mg twice daily. Collection of lesional scalp punch biopsies and peripheral blood was performed in alopecia areata patients. Cell sorting was applied to PBMCs, and CD4+ and CD8+ T cells were collected. CDR3 length: 15 amino acids. Per the germline V gene, CDR1 is SNHLY and CDR2 is FYNNEI. Deletions cut 4 bases from V and 6 bases from J, with 17 bases between. Study results and caveats: Scalp clonality, together with expanded CD8+ clones among the top 100, fell significantly with tofacitinib. Patients shared TCRs less clearly than mice did, possibly for HLA-related reasons.

On this clone: Its cognate antigen is unknown.

This chain links TRBV2 with TRBJ2-3, with a possible D match to TRBD2 (6 bases). This sample comprised CD8+ T cells sorted from blood, obtained at week 24, from a patient treated with tofacitinib. The source is a human donor with alopecia areata. The chain's CDR3 is CASSGTGGLMDTQYF. The CDR3 bases are TGTGCCAGCAGTGGGACCGGGGGTTTAATGGATACGCAGTATTTT.